Shown below are 22 T cell receptor beta chains from a single sample sequenced in a study of shared T cell receptors in the human thymus. Produced via immunoSEQ multiplex PCR; TCRdb's table is partial and in-frame only. There are under 700,000 clones in the sample; 75% to 85% occur only once, and about 0.014% lies in the top ten. The same data also contributed to another study, on human thymus T cells.

The sequencing input was thymocytes. These receptors all stem from a boy less than two years old with a congenital heart defect.

This chain connects TRBV25-1 to TRBJ1-1; 7 positions match TRBD1. Germline V gives CDR1 MGHDK, CDR2 SYGVNS. CDR3 size: 15 residues. J was trimmed by 3 bases and V by 3 bases; bases with no gene match: 7. CDR3 residues: CASSDDRVRDTEAFF. CDR3 nucleotide sequence: TGTGCCAGCAGTGATGACAGGGTTAGGGACACTGAAGCTTTCTTT.

The genes are TRBV6-5 and TRBJ1-2, with D hard to call. V lost 0 bases and J lost 1, with 9 bases in between. This CDR3 region has 15 residues. Looked up from germline, CDR1 is MNHEY and CDR2 is SVGAGI. The CDR3 DNA follows: TGTGCCAGCAGTTACTCGAGTTCAAGTAACTATGGCTACACCTTC. This codes for CASSYSSSSNYGYTF.

This clone occurred a few times. CDR3 nucleotide sequence: TGTGCCAGCAGCTTGGAACCGACTAGCGGGACATTCCATGAGCAGTTCTTC. It yields the protein CASSLEPTSGTFHEQFF. The chain combines TRBV7-8 with TRBJ2-1; the match to TRBD2 covers 11 bases. The germline V gene encodes CDR1 SGHVS and CDR2 FQNEAQ. The CDR3 consists of 17 residues. Germline trimming cut 3 bases from V and 8 bases from J; bases unmatched to any gene: 12.

The CDR3 region is CASSELAYEGQYF. As DNA, the CDR3 is TGTGCCAGCAGTGAACTAGCCTACGAAGGGCAGTACTTC. The rearrangement joins TRBV2 to TRBJ2-7, with D perhaps TRBD2 (5 bases). V lost 2 bases to trimming and J lost 9 bases, with 14 bases between them. This CDR3 region has 13 residues. The germline gives CDR1 SNHLY, CDR2 FYNNEI.

V and J are TRBV7-9 and TRBJ2-7; 7 positions match TRBD1. The CDR3 loop spans 13 amino acids. After removal of 5 bases from V and 5 bases from J, the junction contained 6 bases not matched to a gene. The germline V gene encodes CDR1 SEHNR and CDR2 FQNEAQ (reference sequence). The CDR3 loop reads CASSDTGAHEQYF. As DNA, the CDR3 is TGTGCCAGCAGCGATACAGGGGCCCACGAGCAGTACTTC. The full variable domain, its missing parts supplied by reference TRBV7-9 and TRBJ2-7, is DTGVSQNPRHKITKRGQNVTFRCDPISEHNRLYWYRQTLGQGPEFLTYFQNEAQLEKSRLLSDRFSAERPKGSFSTLEIQRTEQGDSAMYLCASSDTGAHEQYFGPGTRLTVT.

The chain has TRBV4-3 and TRBJ2-1; 9 nucleotides align to TRBD2. This CDR3 spans 18 amino acids. The J segment lost 4 bases and the V segment lost 0 bases, leaving 10 bases of the junction unmatched. The germline V gene has CDR1 LGHNA and CDR2 YSLEER. CDR3 DNA sequence: TGCGCCAGCAGCCAAGAAGGCGGGAGGGCCCCATCTTACAATGAGCAGTTCTTC. Residues: CASSQEGGRAPSYNEQFF.

This clone was detected once. The chain employs TRBV30 and TRBJ2-7; the match to TRBD2 covers 8 bases. From germline, CDR1 is GTSNPN and CDR2 SVGIG (reference sequence). The CDR3 covers 13 residues. The J segment lost 0 bases and the V segment lost 8 bases, leaving 6 bases of the junction unmatched. In DNA, the CDR3 is TGTGCCCGGGGGGGCCGTTACTCCTACGAGCAGTACTTC. Its translation: CARGGRYSYEQYF.

Comment on this clone: Sequence at one end of the junction differs from germline and may be a read error. The V gene is TRBV12-5, the J gene TRBJ2-7, with TRBD1 identical over 10 bases. The length of the CDR3 is 14 residues. From germline, CDR1 is LGHNT and CDR2 FRNRAP. CDR3 region: CASGSRDRGYGQYF. Written as DNA, the CDR3 is TGTGCTAGTGGGTCCCGGGACAGGGGCTACGGGCAGTACTTC.

The V and J genes are TRBV6-1 and TRBJ2-3; 7 bases are a match to TRBD2. Germline loops: CDR1 MNHNS, CDR2 SASEGT. The CDR3 length is 15 residues. The junction had 6 bases not matched to a gene; V was cut back by 2 bases and J by 4 bases. CDR3 in amino acids: CASSESGRAPDTQYF. The CDR3 DNA sequence: TGTGCCAGCAGTGAAAGTGGGAGGGCCCCAGATACGCAGTATTTT.

Details on this clone: Compared with germline, one end of the junction differs, possibly owing to a read error. The V gene is TRBV30, the J gene TRBJ2-1, with 11 nucleotides matching TRBD1. CDR1 and CDR2 from the germline V gene are GTSNPN and SVGIG (reference sequence). The CDR3 runs to 20 residues. As DNA, the CDR3 is TGTGCCTGGAGGGACATCCAGGACAGGGGGCGAAGGATCAGTTCGGCTGAGCAGCTCTTC. This translates into CAWRDIQDRGRRISSAEQLF.

This clone showed up just a few times. V gene TRBV4-1 combines with J gene TRBJ2-1; 7 nucleotides align to TRBD2. Looked up from germline, CDR1 is MGHRA and CDR2 is YSYEKL. The CDR3 is 16 amino acids. V lost 0 bases, J lost 6 bases, and 8 bases stayed unmatched. As DNA, the CDR3 is TGCGCCAGCAGCCAAGACTCCCTAGCGGCCACCAATGAGCAGTTCTTC. It encodes CASSQDSLAATNEQFF.

V gene TRBV5-1 combines with J gene TRBJ1-2; perhaps TRBD1 as D (6 bases). V was pared by 4 bases and J by 1 base, with 11 bases between. This CDR3 contains 14 residues. Germline lookup yields CDR1 SGHRS and CDR2 YFSETQ. The CDR3 coding sequence is TGCGCCAGCAGCCCGCGGACAGATAACTATGGCTACACCTTC. This gives the protein CASSPRTDNYGYTF.

V is TRBV12-5 and J is TRBJ2-1, with TRBD2 identical over 12 bases. With V trimmed by 4 bases and J by 0 bases, 13 bases remained unmatched. The CDR3 has 20 amino acids. Germline V gives CDR1 LGHNT, CDR2 FRNRAP. This CDR3 is CASGWTLAGGPFNSYNEQFF. CDR3 coding DNA: TGTGCTAGTGGTTGGACTCTAGCGGGAGGGCCTTTTAACTCCTACAATGAGCAGTTCTTC.

The chain has TRBV11-2 and TRBJ2-1, with 8 nucleotides matching TRBD1. J lost 6 bases, V lost 5 bases, and 6 bases had no gene match. Germline lookup yields CDR1 SGHAT and CDR2 FQNNGV. The CDR3 loop spans 14 amino acids. CDR3 protein: CASSPRGQLNEQFF. CDR3 in DNA: TGTGCCAGCAGCCCCAGGGGGCAACTCAATGAGCAGTTCTTC.

The chain couples TRBV4-3 to TRBJ2-7; TRBD1 might be the D (6 bases). With 3 bases removed from V and 6 bases from J, the gap between germline ends came to 18 bases. Germline loops: CDR1 LGHNA, CDR2 YSLEER. The CDR3 covers 15 residues. DNA for the CDR3: TGCGCCAGCAGCCAGGTTAGGGACACCCTGATCGAGCAGTACTTC. Its translation is CASSQVRDTLIEQYF.

The table lists this clone with a few counts. The V gene is TRBV5-6, the J gene TRBJ2-7; 7 bases align to TRBD2. V shed 0 bases and J 7 bases; nucleotides not matched to a gene: 10. Germline CDR1 SGHDT, CDR2 YYEEEE. The CDR3 is made up of 15 amino acids. This chain's CDR3 is CASSLGAGEPGEQYF. The CDR3 DNA reads as TGTGCCAGCAGCTTGGGCGCGGGAGAACCCGGGGAGCAGTACTTC.

This chain links TRBV5-1 with TRBJ1-4, with a possible D match to TRBD1 (5 bases). The V end lost 4 bases, the J end lost 0 bases, and 13 bases lay between the germline ends. The CDR3 runs to 16 residues. CDR1 SGHRS and CDR2 YFSETQ come from the germline V gene. The CDR3 is CASSPQGTATNEKLFF. In nucleotides, the CDR3 is TGCGCCAGCAGCCCCCAAGGGACTGCAACTAATGAAAAACTGTTTTTT. The full variable domain, its missing parts supplied by reference TRBV5-1 and TRBJ1-4, is KAGVTQTPRYLIKTRGQQVTLSCSPISGHRSVSWYQQTPGQGLQFLFEYFSETQRNKGNFPGRFSGRQFSNSRSEMNVSTLELGDSALYLCASSPQGTATNEKLFFGSGTQLSVL.

The chain joins TRBV30 to TRBJ1-1; D remains ambiguous. From germline, CDR1 is GTSNPN and CDR2 SVGIG (reference sequence). This CDR3 has 14 residues. Trimming took 3 bases from V and 5 from J, leaving 16 bases between them. The CDR3 protein is CAWRSVGPRTEAFF. For the CDR3, the DNA is TGTGCCTGGAGGTCGGTCGGCCCGAGGACTGAAGCTTTCTTT.

This clone has just a few counts. This chain links TRBV4-2 with TRBJ2-4; 9 bases agree with TRBD1. Germline CDR1 reads LGHNA; CDR2 reads YNFKEQ. J gave up 3 bases and V 3 bases, and 3 bases lay outside the gene matches. CDR3 size: 15 residues. DNA of the CDR3: TGTGCCAGCAGCCAGGGGACAGGGAACAAAAACATTCAGTACTTC. It yields the protein CASSQGTGNKNIQYF.

This clone was counted only a few times. This chain uses TRBV29-1 with TRBJ2-1; 10 bases are shared with TRBD2. The CDR3 has 16 residues. V was pared by 7 bases and J by 3 bases, with 12 bases of the junction left unmatched. Looked up from germline, CDR1 is SQVTM and CDR2 is ANQGSEA. The CDR3 region has the DNA TGCAGCGGGGGAGGACTAGCGGATCCAAGCTACAATGAGCAGTTCTTC. Protein sequence: CSGGGLADPSYNEQFF.

CDR3 in DNA: TGTGCCAGCAGCCTCCTAGCCGATACGCAGTATTTT. Protein product: CASSLLADTQYF. The gene calls are TRBV5-4 and TRBJ2-3, with a weak D call TRBD2 (5 bases). Germline V CDR1 and CDR2: SGHNT, YYREEE (reference sequence). V was cut by 4 bases and J by 6 bases, with 9 bases left in between. This CDR3 is 12 amino acids long.

This clone was detected a few times. The V and J genes are TRBV19 and TRBJ1-3; the match to TRBD1 covers 7 bases. CDR1 is LNHDA, CDR2 SQIVND, per germline (reference sequence). The CDR3 runs to 15 residues. V shed 8 bases and J 11 bases; nucleotides not matched to a gene: 18. The CDR3 sequence: CASAIRDSREGAIYF. CDR3 DNA sequence: TGTGCCAGTGCGATTCGGGACAGCCGTGAAGGGGCCATATATTTT.